This TCR beta chain was identified in a study of T cell responses to AZD1222 COVID-19 vaccine. The data were produced by immunoSEQ multiplex PCR, yet TCRdb's version contains in-frame clones alone and is incomplete. Altogether around 120,000 clones are present, 88% being singletons, with the ten largest covering roughly 2.3%. Study-level points and caveats: Only after the peak T cell response were repertoires sampled.

Trimming pared 6 bases from V and 6 bases from J, leaving 12 bases between. This CDR3 has 13 residues. The germline CDR1 and CDR2 sequences are SNHLY and FYNNEI. Turning to this clone: The antigen remains undetermined.

This clonotype was sampled from an adult in good health. The rearrangement uses TRBV2 and TRBJ2-1; tentatively, D is TRBD1 (5 bases). Material: peripheral blood, obtained on day 0 of AZD1222 vaccination. The DNA of the CDR3 is TGTGCCAGCAGGTATGGGGCCACCAATGAGCAGTTCTTC. Translating it yields CASRYGATNEQFF.